The 25 T cell receptor beta chains below come from one sample, sequenced in a study of Tregs in tolerant kidney transplant recipients. Some clones are missing from TCRdb's copy, which holds only in-frame ones; the method was immunoSEQ multiplex PCR. This sample contains about 23,000 clones. Mixed chimerism was transient after nonmyeloablative marrow transplants from related graft donors. This specimen consisted of CD4+ T cells from blood (PBMCs), obtained 6 months after the transplant. These receptor sequences come from a human patient who received a combined kidney and bone marrow transplant. Some T cells may originate from the graft donor.

With regard to this clone: The read is 3 residues too short to cover the CDR3 end, so that end is filled in from the germline J gene. The gene calls are TRBV7-7 and TRBJ2-5; 11 bases are shared with TRBD1. The CDR3 spans 14 residues. Germline assignment: CDR1 SSHAT and CDR2 FNYEAQ (reference sequence). V trimming: 5 bases; J trimming: 5 bases; junction bases outside the gene matches: 4. CDR3 DNA, as far as it was read: TGTGCCAGCAGCCGGACAGGGGGCGGGGAGACC. Protein: CASSRTGGGET. The CDR3 reads in full as CASSRTGGGETQYF.

On this clone: The read comes to an end 3 residues before the CDR3 does, leaving the germline J gene to fill in the end. This chain links TRBV2 with TRBJ2-1; 9 positions agree with TRBD2. In germline, CDR1 is SNHLY, CDR2 FYNNEI. The CDR3 is 16 residues long. V lost 4 bases to trimming and J lost 6 bases; unmatched junction nucleotides: 10. This CDR3 is CASSGSRGGESNEQFF. The part of the CDR3 DNA that was read is TGTGCCAGCAGTGGTTCGCGCGGGGGGGAATCCAATGAG.

Partial CDR3 DNA: TGTGCCAGCAGCTTAGGGGCAGGGGGCGTCTATGGC. It specifies CASSLGAGGVYG. The entire CDR3 protein is CASSLGAGGVYGYTF. This chain connects TRBV11-2 to TRBJ1-2, with 8 bases that match TRBD1. Sequencing ends 3 residues short of the CDR3 end; the germline J gene provides the rest. Germline CDR1 and CDR2: SGHAT and FQNNGV. The length of the CDR3 is 15 residues. V shed 1 base, J shed 4 bases, and the junction held 5 bases outside the gene matches.

About this clone itself: The read terminates 3 residues before the CDR3 end, so the remaining end is supplied by the germline J gene. The chain uses TRBV19 and TRBJ1-5; D is ambiguous. The CDR3 extends over 15 amino acids. Germline loops: CDR1 LNHDA, CDR2 SQIVND (reference sequence). Between the trimmed V and J ends, which lost 7 bases and 0 bases, there was a span of 13 bases. The CDR3 protein is CASTPPGYSNQPQHF. Partial CDR3 DNA: TGTGCCAGTACCCCTCCAGGTTATAGCAATCAGCCC.

Comments on this clone: The read ends 3 residues before the CDR3 terminus; that terminus is restored from the germline J gene. The chain carries TRBV7-9 and TRBJ1-1; D not resolved. The germline gives CDR1 SEHNR, CDR2 FQNEAQ (reference sequence). This CDR3 is built from 13 residues. V lost 5 bases to trimming and J lost 1 base, with 8 bases between them. The DNA read from the CDR3 is TGTGCCAGCAGCCCTGGGCCGAACACTGAA. The encoded protein is CASSPGPNTE. The whole CDR3 protein reads CASSPGPNTEAFF.

Notes on this clone: The sequenced fragment ends 3 residues before the CDR3 boundary, so the rest is inferred from the germline J gene. The rearrangement links TRBV7-2 to TRBJ2-5; 7 nucleotides match TRBD2. Losses at the gene ends were 5 bases for V and 5 bases for J; bases not matched to a gene: 11. The CDR3 consists of 15 residues. The germline V gene has CDR1 SGHTA and CDR2 FQGNSA. CDR3 DNA, as far as it was read: TGTGCCAGCAGCATTAGACTGGGGGGGAGGGAGACC. Its protein product is CASSIRLGGRET. The whole CDR3 reads CASSIRLGGRETQYF.

For this clone: The observed sequence ends 3 residues before the CDR3 terminus, with the missing tail filled in from the germline J gene. The gene calls are TRBV5-6 and TRBJ1-3, with TRBD1 matching over 8 bases. Germline loops: CDR1 SGHDT, CDR2 YYEEEE. The junction had 3 bases not matched to a gene; V was cut back by 1 base and J by 3 bases. The CDR3 runs to 15 residues. CDR3 sequence reads: CASSLLQGVGNTIYF. Incomplete CDR3 DNA: TGTGCCAGCAGCTTGCTACAGGGGGTTGGAAACACC.

On this clone: The read is 3 residues too short to cover the CDR3 end, so that end is filled in from the germline J gene. The chain links TRBV28 to TRBJ1-3; tentative D call: TRBD1 (6 bases). The CDR3 is made up of 14 amino acids. Germline V gene sequence: CDR1 MDHEN, CDR2 SYDVKM. The germline V and J ends were trimmed by 6 bases and 3 bases, with 12 bases remaining between them. CDR3 residues: CASRDNRVGNTIYF. The part of the CDR3 DNA that was read is TGTGCCAGCAGGGACAACAGGGTTGGAAACACC.

As to this clone: The CDR3 end is not reached by the read, which stops 3 residues before it; the germline J gene fills it in. V usage is TRBV13 and J usage is TRBJ2-1, with D tentatively TRBD1 (5 bases). The length of the CDR3 is 17 residues. The germline V and J ends were trimmed by 6 bases and 6 bases, with 24 bases remaining between them. Germline CDR1 is PRHDT and CDR2 is FYEKMQ (reference sequence). Here the CDR3 reads CASSSYRYDVDINEQFF. The CDR3 bases that were read are TGTGCCAGCAGTTCATACCGATACGACGTGGACATCAATGAG.

Comments on this clone: The sequence runs out 3 residues before the end of the CDR3; the remainder is reconstructed from the germline J gene. The chain employs TRBV27 and TRBJ2-3; 8 bases are a match to TRBD2. V lost 3 bases to trimming and J lost 3 bases; unmatched junction nucleotides: 5. From germline, CDR1 is MNHEY and CDR2 SMNVEV (reference sequence). This CDR3 has 15 residues. The sequenced part of the CDR3 DNA is TGTGCCAGCAGTTTCGCGGGGGGAGGTACAGATACG. The encoded protein is CASSFAGGGTDT. The whole CDR3 protein reads CASSFAGGGTDTQYF.

A note on this clone: The CDR3 extends 3 residues past the end of the read, so its final part is completed from the germline J gene. The chain links TRBV7-8 to TRBJ1-5; 7 bases are a match to TRBD1. V was pared by 1 base and J by 4 bases, with 7 bases of the junction left unmatched. CDR1 SGHVS and CDR2 FQNEAQ come from the germline V gene. This CDR3 comprises 16 residues. The CDR3 region is CASSLEPIRGNQPQHF. Incomplete CDR3 DNA: TGTGCCAGCAGCTTAGAGCCTATCAGGGGGAATCAGCCC.

On this clone itself: The CDR3 extends 3 residues past the end of the read, so its final part is completed from the germline J gene. The J gene is TRBJ2-7, the V gene TRBV2; 8 nucleotides line up with TRBD1. Germline CDR1 and CDR2: SNHLY and FYNNEI. The CDR3 is 13 residues long. The trim removed 4 bases at V and 2 bases at J, leaving 1 base unmatched. CDR3 sequence: CASSGTGTYEQYF. The sequenced part of the CDR3 DNA is TGTGCCAGCAGTGGGACAGGGACCTACGAG.

Notes on this clone: The sequence runs out 3 residues before the end of the CDR3; the remainder is reconstructed from the germline J gene. The V and J genes are TRBV2 and TRBJ1-6; D might be TRBD1 (6 bases). This CDR3 has 13 residues. Germline assignment: CDR1 SNHLY and CDR2 FYNNEI. V gave up 3 bases and J gave up 7 bases, with 7 bases separating them. The CDR3 loop is CASSDRGNSPLHF. CDR3 DNA, as far as it was read: TGTGCCAGCAGTGACAGGGGAAATTCACCC.

Points on this clone: The observed sequence ends 3 residues before the CDR3 terminus, with the missing tail filled in from the germline J gene. V is TRBV12-3 or TRBV12-4 and J is TRBJ2-7, with 7 bases aligning to TRBD1. Losses at the gene ends were 5 bases for V and 5 bases for J; bases not matched to a gene: 9. This CDR3 contains 14 residues. The CDR3 bases that were read are TGTGCCAGCAGTACTCGACAGGGTATCAACGAG. Protein sequence: CASSTRQGINE. The whole CDR3 reads CASSTRQGINEQYF.

CDR3 residues: CASSFDRETQYF. Incomplete CDR3 DNA: TGTGCCAGCAGCTTTGACAGGGAGACC. V and J are TRBV7-9 and TRBJ2-5; possibly TRBD1 for D (6 bases). The read terminates 3 residues ahead of where the CDR3 ends, so the germline J gene completes it. Germline-derived CDR1 and CDR2 are SEHNR and FQNEAQ (reference sequence). Trimming left V 3 bases short and J 5 bases short, with 7 bases between. The CDR3 extends over 12 amino acids.

A word on this clone: Read sequence stops 3 residues before the CDR3 end, and the germline J gene provides the missing end. V gene TRBV11-2 combines with J gene TRBJ1-2; D uncertain. V shed 2 bases and J shed 1 base, with 8 bases lying between them. The CDR3 has 14 residues. Germline-derived CDR1 and CDR2 are SGHAT and FQNNGV. The part of the CDR3 DNA that was read is TGTGCCAGCAGCTTATCGGGGAGTAACTATGGC. It codes for CASSLSGSNYG. The whole CDR3 region reads CASSLSGSNYGYTF.

For this clone: The DNA ends 3 residues before the CDR3 does, and the rest of the CDR3 is filled in from the germline J gene. The chain carries TRBV20-1 and TRBJ2-1, with 10 positions matching TRBD2. Germline CDR1 reads DFQATT; CDR2 reads SNEGSKA (reference sequence). Unmatched junction bases numbered 11, after V lost 0 bases and J lost 0 bases. CDR3 length equals 19 residues. The CDR3 loop is CSARDLASGSWRSYNEQFF. CDR3 DNA, as far as it was read: TGCAGTGCTAGAGATTTGGCTAGCGGGAGTTGGCGCTCCTACAATGAG.

According to its frequency, this clone is medium-sized. The read ends 3 residues shy of where the CDR3 ends; the end is completed using the germline J gene. V gene TRBV5-5 combines with J gene TRBJ2-5; possible D gene TRBD1, 5 bases. The CDR3 contains 14 residues. V was pared by 4 bases and J by 2 bases, with 12 bases between. Germline CDR1 reads SGHKS; CDR2 reads YYEKEE (reference sequence). Incomplete CDR3 DNA: TGTGCCAGCAGCGCCGTACAGGTTCAAGAGACC. Protein product: CASSAVQVQET. The full CDR3 protein is CASSAVQVQETQYF.

In the case of this clone: The missing CDR3 end, 3 residues past where the read stops, is filled in from the germline J gene. The chain is built from TRBV20-1 and TRBJ2-5; maybe TRBD2 (6 bases). Germline assignment: CDR1 DFQATT and CDR2 SNEGSKA (reference sequence). With 0 bases removed from V and 2 bases from J, the gap between germline ends came to 7 bases. The CDR3 contains 13 residues. The CDR3 reads CSARDGTQETQYF. The covered CDR3 bases are TGCAGTGCTAGAGATGGGACTCAAGAGACC.

About this clone itself: The CDR3 end falls 3 residues outside the read, so it is completed with the germline J gene. V is TRBV7-9 and J is TRBJ2-3; tentatively, D is TRBD1 (5 bases). V was clipped by 7 bases and J by 3 bases, with 5 bases between them. This CDR3 comprises 11 residues. In germline, CDR1 is SEHNR, CDR2 FQNEAQ (reference sequence). Partial CDR3 DNA: TGTGCCAGCACAGGGACAGATACG. This gives the protein CASTGTDT. The CDR3 as a whole reads CASTGTDTQYF.

Turning to this clone: The CDR3 is cut off 3 residues early in the read; its end comes from the germline J gene. The rearrangement links TRBV19 to TRBJ2-7; 9 positions agree with TRBD1. This CDR3 comprises 12 residues. Germline CDR1 reads LNHDA; CDR2 reads SQIVND (reference sequence). Partial CDR3 DNA: TGTATTAACAGGGACAGGGCCTACGAG. Translating gives CINRDRAYE. The full CDR3 is CINRDRAYEQYF. Full variable domain (missing parts from reference TRBV19 and TRBJ2-7): DGGITQSPKYLFRKEGQNVTLSCEQNLNHDAMYWYRQDPGQGLRLIYYSQIVNDFQKGDIAEGYSVSREKKESFPLTVTSAQKNPTAFYLCINRDRAYEQYFGPGTRLTVT.

To note about this clone: The read halts 3 residues ahead of the CDR3 end, with the missing end drawn from the germline J gene. V and J are TRBV20-1 and TRBJ2-6, with 8 bases that match TRBD1. Unmatched junction bases numbered 5, after V lost 5 bases and J lost 2 bases. Germline V lookup: CDR1 DFQATT, CDR2 SNEGSKA (reference sequence). The CDR3 has 15 residues. The covered CDR3 bases are TGCAGTGCTCCAGGGACAGGTACTGGGGCCAACGTC. It yields the protein CSAPGTGTGANV. The whole CDR3 protein is CSAPGTGTGANVLTF.

About this clone itself: The read is 3 residues too short to cover the CDR3 end, so that end is filled in from the germline J gene. The V and J genes are TRBV29-1 and TRBJ2-7, with TRBD1 matching 7 bases. Germline CDR1 and CDR2: SQVTM and ANQGSEA. This CDR3 is built from 14 residues. With 2 bases clipped from V and 3 bases from J, the junction kept 7 bases outside the gene matches. The CDR3: CSVEPRQGIYEQYF. The sequenced CDR3 bases are TGCAGCGTTGAACCTCGACAGGGTATCTACGAG.

A word on this clone: The DNA ends 3 residues before the CDR3 does, and the rest of the CDR3 is filled in from the germline J gene. The gene calls are TRBV5-1 and TRBJ1-1; 7 bases align to TRBD1. The V gene's germline CDR1 is SGHRS and CDR2 YFSETQ. This CDR3 has 15 amino acids. V trimming: 3 bases; J trimming: 1 base; junction bases outside the gene matches: 6. CDR3 loop: CASSSSGGSNTEAFF. Incomplete CDR3 DNA: TGCGCCAGCAGCTCTTCAGGGGGGTCGAACACTGAA.

Turning to this clone: The sequence runs out 3 residues before the end of the CDR3; the remainder is reconstructed from the germline J gene. The rearrangement uses TRBV2 and TRBJ2-7, with 12 bases identical to TRBD2. This CDR3 has 14 residues. V trimming: 9 bases; J trimming: 3 bases; junction bases outside the gene matches: 6. Germline V gene sequence: CDR1 SNHLY, CDR2 FYNNEI. The CDR3 reads CARGRLAGVYEQYF. CDR3 DNA (partial): TGTGCCAGAGGTAGACTAGCGGGAGTCTACGAG. The variable domain in full, completed from reference TRBV2 and TRBJ2-7, reads EPEVTQTPSHQVTQMGQEVILRCVPISNHLYFYWYRQILGQKVEFLVSFYNNEISEKSEIFDDQFSVERPDGSNFTLKIRSTKLEDSAMYFCARGRLAGVYEQYFGPGTRLTVT.